Shown below are 14 T cell receptor beta chains from a single sample sequenced in a study of blood T cells in healthy people across ages. Combining a sample-barcoded 5' primer with a J-beta primer mix, a second PCR ran for roughly 6 to 12 cycles. TCRdb fed the 5' RACE reads into MiXCR, producing one record per CDR3 protein. The sample carries over 300,000 distinct CDR3 sequences, more than 45% recorded once. The sample taken for sequencing was blood. The receptors derive from a man between 60 and 75 years old in good health.

In its sample, this clonotype was seen once. The V gene is TRBV27, the J gene TRBJ2-3; D not resolved. There are 15 residues in the CDR3. Germline V gene lookup returns CDR1 MNHEY and CDR2 SMNVEV (reference sequence). The ends were cut back, 5 bases at V and 0 bases at J, with 12 bases in the middle. CDR3 residues: CASSRRYQSTDTQYF. CDR3 DNA: TGTGCCAGCAGTAGAAGGTATCAGAGCACAGATACGCAGTATTTT.

This clonotype was seen a handful of times. The chain employs TRBV7-3 and TRBJ2-1; TRBD2 aligns across 7 bases. The CDR3 has 18 residues. The junction had 21 bases not matched to a gene; V was cut back by 5 bases and J by 8 bases. The germline gives CDR1 SGHTA, CDR2 FQGTGA. This CDR3 reads CASSPTPWEGGPGHEQFF. CDR3 sequence (DNA): TGTGCCAGCAGCCCAACGCCCTGGGAGGGAGGGCCAGGGCATGAGCAGTTCTTC.

The chain is built from TRBV20-1 and TRBJ1-1; tentatively, D is TRBD1 (5 bases). With 5 bases removed from V and 6 bases from J, the gap between germline ends came to 22 bases. The CDR3 spans 15 residues. Germline CDR1 is DFQATT and CDR2 is SNEGSKA (reference sequence). The CDR3 is CSAEAGGPGLAEAFF. The CDR3 DNA is TGCAGTGCTGAGGCCGGCGGGCCAGGGTTGGCTGAAGCTTTCTTT.

The CDR3 is CASRPQGLGDQPQHF. The CDR3 DNA is TGTGCCAGCAGGCCTCAGGGATTGGGGGATCAGCCCCAGCATTTT. The chain has TRBV6-2 or TRBV6-3 and TRBJ1-5, with D maybe TRBD1 (5 bases). Per the germline V gene, CDR1 is MNHEY and CDR2 is SVGEGT. V lost 6 bases, J lost 5 bases, and 17 bases lay in between. The CDR3 is made up of 15 amino acids.

This rearrangement joins TRBV20-1 to TRBJ2-7; D is ambiguous. The CDR3 is 16 amino acids. Germline V gene sequence: CDR1 DFQATT, CDR2 SNEGSKA (reference sequence). V was pared by 1 base and J by 0 bases, with 16 bases between. The CDR3 loop is CSARGVTSTNSYEQYF. The CDR3, as DNA: TGCAGTGCTAGAGGGGTCACAAGCACTAACTCCTACGAGCAGTACTTC.

The J gene is TRBJ2-7, the V gene TRBV7-9; the match to TRBD1 covers 9 bases. The junction had 12 bases not matched to a gene; V was cut back by 5 bases and J by 4 bases. This CDR3 spans 16 amino acids. Germline V lookup: CDR1 SEHNR, CDR2 FQNEAQ (reference sequence). CDR3 sequence reads: CASSRGDRARGYEQYF. The CDR3 DNA reads as TGTGCCAGCAGCCGAGGGGACAGGGCAAGAGGTTACGAGCAGTACTTC.

There are a few counts of this clonotype. A much larger clone differs from this one at a single base, so this may be a read error. CDR3 sequence: CASSLAQGAEAFF. DNA for the CDR3: TGTGCCAGCAGCTTAGCGCAAGGCGCTGAAGCTTTCTTT. The V and J genes are TRBV7-6 and TRBJ1-1; D remains ambiguous. V dropped 0 bases and J dropped 6 bases, with 8 bases sitting between them. Germline CDR1 SGHVS, CDR2 FNYEAQ. The CDR3 extends over 13 amino acids.

The V gene is TRBV20-1, the J gene TRBJ2-3; TRBD2 aligns across 10 bases. This CDR3 has 17 residues. Per germline, CDR1 DFQATT and CDR2 SNEGSKA (reference sequence). V lost 0 bases to trimming and J lost 3 bases; unmatched junction nucleotides: 9. The CDR3 DNA reads TGCAGTGCTAGAGATGACAGTGGGACTAGCGTAACAGATACGCAGTATTTT. As protein: CSARDDSGTSVTDTQYF.

The rearrangement uses TRBV20-1 and TRBJ2-3, with 9 bases lining up with TRBD2. CDR3 length equals 15 residues. V was pared by 4 bases and J by 5 bases, with 10 bases of the junction left unmatched. Germline V gene lookup returns CDR1 DFQATT and CDR2 SNEGSKA (reference sequence). The CDR3 nucleotides are TGCAGTGCTAAACTGACTAGCGGTATCAGAGATACGCAGTATTTT. It yields the protein CSAKLTSGIRDTQYF.

This chain joins TRBV20-1 and TRBJ2-1; 10 nucleotides match TRBD2. The CDR3 is 19 amino acids. Germline lookup yields CDR1 DFQATT and CDR2 SNEGSKA (reference sequence). The V segment lost 3 bases and the J segment 3 bases; nucleotides outside the gene matches: 17. CDR3 nucleotides: TGCAGTGCTAGTTTCGGCGCCGTAACCGGGACTAGCGTCTACAATGAGCAGTTCTTC. It codes for CSASFGAVTGTSVYNEQFF.

A few counts support this clonotype. This chain links TRBV7-2 with TRBJ2-7; 10 bases align to TRBD1. V shed 5 bases, J shed 7 bases, and the junction held 8 bases outside the gene matches. Looked up from germline, CDR1 is SGHTA and CDR2 is FQGNSA. This CDR3 is built from 14 residues. CDR3 loop: CASSAWTGGNEQYF. In DNA, the CDR3 is TGTGCCAGCAGCGCGTGGACAGGGGGTAATGAGCAGTACTTC.

The chain couples TRBV20-1 to TRBJ2-7, with unresolved D. Germline V CDR1 and CDR2: DFQATT, SNEGSKA (reference sequence). This CDR3 has 13 residues. The ends were cut back, 6 bases at V and 0 bases at J, with 12 bases in the middle. CDR3: CSARTGASYEQYF. Here the CDR3 DNA reads TGCAGTGCCCGGACGGGTGCCTCCTACGAGCAGTACTTC.

The chain joins TRBV7-2 to TRBJ2-5; no definite D call. Trimming left V 2 bases short and J 5 bases short, with 12 bases between. The CDR3 runs 14 residues. CDR1 is SGHTA, CDR2 FQGNSA, per germline. The CDR3 spells CASSLWSLGETQYF. In DNA, the CDR3 is TGTGCCAGCAGCTTATGGTCCCTAGGGGAGACCCAGTACTTC.

This clonotype was counted once. This clone may be a read error of a much larger clone one base away. The rearrangement uses TRBV19 and TRBJ2-7; 8 nucleotides agree with TRBD2. From germline, CDR1 is LNHDA and CDR2 SQIVND (reference sequence). Unmatched junction bases numbered 10, after V lost 6 bases and J lost 3 bases. The length of the CDR3 is 15 residues. The CDR3 region is CASRKGQTSVYEQYF. The DNA of the CDR3 is TGTGCCAGTAGAAAGGGCCAGACTAGCGTCTACGAGCAGTACTTC.